The source of this T cell receptor beta chain is a study of blood T cells in healthy people across ages. Study-level results: Unsorted PBMCs ruled out conclusive naive versus antigen-experienced comparison. In long-lived donors, naive CD4+ cell counts and diversity exceeded those of aged donors.

About this clonotype itself: Its antigen is still unknown.

A second about 7 to 11 cycle PCR used barcoded and J-beta primers. A template-switch adaptor containing 12 random nucleotides labeled each cDNA molecule. Sequencing of every sample gave 3 million or more CDR3-containing paired-end reads. TCRdb independently ran MiXCR on the 5' RACE reads; one entry per CDR3 protein. The sample lists roughly 930,000 distinct CDR3 sequences; around 48% were seen once. CDR3 length equals 15 residues. The V gene's germline CDR1 is SGDLS and CDR2 YYNGEE. Germline trimming cut 4 bases from V and 5 bases from J; bases unmatched to any gene: 9. The chain links TRBV9 to TRBJ1-1; 9 bases align to TRBD1. The sequencing sample was made of blood. This TCR was sampled from a man under 40 in good health. The CDR3 protein is CASSQHRGRGTEAFF. The CDR3 bases are TGTGCCAGCAGCCAACACAGGGGGCGCGGGACTGAAGCTTTCTTT.